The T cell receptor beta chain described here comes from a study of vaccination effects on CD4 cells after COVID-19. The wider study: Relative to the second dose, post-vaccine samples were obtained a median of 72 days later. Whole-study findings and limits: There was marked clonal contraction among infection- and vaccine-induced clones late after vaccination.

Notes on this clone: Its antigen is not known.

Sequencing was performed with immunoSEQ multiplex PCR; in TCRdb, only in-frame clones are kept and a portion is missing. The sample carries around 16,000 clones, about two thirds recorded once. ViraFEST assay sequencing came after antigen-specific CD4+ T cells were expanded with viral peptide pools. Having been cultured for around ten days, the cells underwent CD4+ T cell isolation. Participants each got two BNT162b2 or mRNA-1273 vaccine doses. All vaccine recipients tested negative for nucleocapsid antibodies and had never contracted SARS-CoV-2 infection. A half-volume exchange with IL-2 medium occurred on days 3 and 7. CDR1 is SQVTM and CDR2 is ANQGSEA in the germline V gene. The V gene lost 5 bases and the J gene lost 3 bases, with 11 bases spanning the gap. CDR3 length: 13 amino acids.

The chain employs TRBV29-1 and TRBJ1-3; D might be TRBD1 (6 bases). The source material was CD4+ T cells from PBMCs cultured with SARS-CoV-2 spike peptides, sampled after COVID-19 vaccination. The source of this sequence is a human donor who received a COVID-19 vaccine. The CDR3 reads CSVQGYSGNTIYF. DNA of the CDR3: TGCAGCGTTCAGGGGTACAGTGGAAACACCATATATTTT.